A single sample gave rise to the 18 T cell receptor beta chains below, sequenced in a study of CD8+ T cells in alopecia areata. The treatment was: oral pan-JAK inhibitor, 5-10 mg twice daily. RNA extraction and reverse transcription yielded cDNA as sequencing template. Profiled with immunoSEQ multiplex PCR; TCRdb holds only in-frame clones, not every one. The data show approximately 210,000 clones, just over 65% seen once. Material: CD4+ T cells sorted from blood, obtained between weeks 43 and 45, from a patient treated with tofacitinib. These receptors all come from a human donor with alopecia areata.

This rearrangement joins TRBV29-1 to TRBJ2-1; 7 nucleotides align to TRBD1. The trim removed 4 bases at V and 8 bases at J, leaving 8 bases unmatched. Germline CDR1 is SQVTM and CDR2 is ANQGSEA. The CDR3 covers 13 residues. In DNA form, the CDR3 reads TGCAGCGTTGCCGTCCGACAGGGAGATGAGCAGTTCTTC. It yields the protein CSVAVRQGDEQFF.

The chain couples TRBV28 to TRBJ1-1; no clear D. This CDR3 is built from 13 residues. V lost 3 bases and J lost 1, with 6 bases in between. Germline loops: CDR1 MDHEN, CDR2 SYDVKM. The CDR3 nucleotides are TGTGCCAGCAGTTTTAGAGAGAACACTGAAGCTTTCTTT. Amino acids: CASSFRENTEAFF.

This chain joins TRBV10-3 and TRBJ1-1, with 8 bases matching TRBD1. CDR1 is ENHRY, CDR2 SYGVKD, per germline. The CDR3 is made up of 17 amino acids. After removal of 3 bases from V and 0 bases from J, the junction contained 9 bases not matched to a gene. The CDR3 sequence is CAISDGDRPKLNTEAFF. The CDR3 DNA is TGTGCCATCAGTGACGGGGACAGGCCGAAATTGAACACTGAAGCTTTCTTT.

The chain uses TRBV30 and TRBJ1-1; TRBD1 is a possible D gene (6 bases). V shed 8 bases and J shed 4 bases, with 17 bases lying between them. Germline values: CDR1 GTSNPN, CDR2 SVGIG (reference sequence). CDR3 size: 13 residues. The CDR3 loop reads CARTDRRITEAFF. In nucleotides, the CDR3 is TGTGCCCGAACCGACAGGCGGATCACTGAAGCTTTCTTT.

The chain employs TRBV4-3 and TRBJ1-1; possible D gene TRBD1, 6 bases. This CDR3 spans 13 amino acids. V was pared by 0 bases and J by 5 bases, with 7 bases between. Germline loops: CDR1 LGHNA, CDR2 YSLEER. CDR3 DNA: TGCGCCAGCAGCCAAGAAGGGGGGACTGAAGCTTTCTTT. Amino acids: CASSQEGGTEAFF.

CDR3 amino acids: CSVNLSTDTQYF. DNA for the CDR3: TGCAGCGTTAATTTGAGCACAGATACGCAGTATTTT. V usage is TRBV29-1 and J usage is TRBJ2-3; D gene unclear. Germline V gives CDR1 SQVTM, CDR2 ANQGSEA. Deletions cut 5 bases from V and 0 bases from J, with 6 bases between. The CDR3 consists of 12 residues.

This chain uses TRBV7-2 with TRBJ1-1, with 8 bases aligning to TRBD1. V was clipped by 5 bases and J by 0 bases; unmatched bases: 5. Germline V gene lookup returns CDR1 SGHTA and CDR2 FQGNSA. The CDR3 totals 15 residues. The CDR3 protein is CASSTRQGMNTEAFF. DNA for the CDR3: TGTGCCAGCAGCACCCGACAGGGGATGAACACTGAAGCTTTCTTT.

In this sample, this clone turned up once. This chain links TRBV5-1 with TRBJ1-2; D remains unclear. Trimming pared 0 bases from V and 7 bases from J, leaving 10 bases between. Germline lookup yields CDR1 SGHRS and CDR2 YFSETQ. This CDR3 is 13 amino acids long. In nucleotides, the CDR3 is TGCGCCAGCAGCTTGGGCCCGGACGGTGGCTACACCTTC. As protein: CASSLGPDGGYTF.

This clone appeared a few times. The chain carries TRBV30 and TRBJ2-2; D gene unclear. Trimming removed 1 base from V and 2 bases from J, with 5 bases in between. The germline V gene has CDR1 GTSNPN and CDR2 SVGIG (reference sequence). The CDR3 totals 13 residues. The CDR3 bases are TGTGCCTGGAGTGGACAAAACACCGGGGAGCTGTTTTTT. Amino acid sequence: CAWSGQNTGELFF. The full variable domain, rest sourced from reference TRBV30 and TRBJ2-2, is SQTIHQWPATLVQPVGSPLSLECTVEGTSNPNLYWYRQAAGRGLQLLFYSVGIGQISSEVPQNLSASRPQDRQFILSSKKLLLSDSGFYLCAWSGQNTGELFFGEGSRLTVL.

V usage is TRBV15 and J usage is TRBJ2-1, with D possibly being TRBD1 (7 bases). V was clipped by 0 bases and J by 1 base, with 13 bases between them. The CDR3 length is 17 residues. Germline CDR1 is LNHNV and CDR2 is YYDKDF (reference sequence). Here the CDR3 DNA reads TGTGCCACCAGCAGAGATCGGGGGACAGATTCCTACAATGAGCAGTTCTTC. It encodes CATSRDRGTDSYNEQFF.

V and J are TRBV29-1 and TRBJ1-1; tentative D call: TRBD1 (6 bases). Germline V CDR1 and CDR2: SQVTM, ANQGSEA. This CDR3 is built from 13 residues. Trimming took 3 bases from V and 3 from J, leaving 11 bases between them. CDR3 DNA: TGCAGCGTTGAGAACAGGGCTTACACTGAAGCTTTCTTT. Protein sequence: CSVENRAYTEAFF.

Worth noting for this clone: Distinct nucleotide sequences in the sample also encode this CDR3. The chain joins TRBV29-1 to TRBJ1-1; D uncertain. The CDR3 loop spans 13 amino acids. Germline V gene lookup returns CDR1 SQVTM and CDR2 ANQGSEA. The V and J ends lost 1 base and 0 bases respectively, with 6 bases between them. CDR3 bases: TGCAGCGTTGAAGGGACGCTGAACACTGAAGCTTTCTTT. This encodes CSVEGTLNTEAFF.

CDR3 nucleotide sequence: TGTGCCAGCAGCTTGGACGGCGGGAGCAATCAGCCCCAGCATTTT. It yields the protein CASSLDGGSNQPQHF. The V call is TRBV5-6, the J call TRBJ1-5; no clear D gene. Trimming pared 0 bases from V and 1 base from J, leaving 8 bases between. The CDR3 loop spans 15 amino acids. CDR1 SGHDT and CDR2 YYEEEE come from the germline V gene.

A single count supports this clone. The rearrangement joins TRBV5-6 to TRBJ2-3; a weak D match, TRBD1 (6 bases). Per the germline V gene, CDR1 is SGHDT and CDR2 is YYEEEE. Trimming stripped 4 bases from V and 3 bases from J, with 15 bases between. CDR3 size: 15 residues. Here the CDR3 reads CASSADRTKTDTQYF. The CDR3 DNA is TGTGCCAGCAGCGCGGACAGAACCAAAACAGATACGCAGTATTTT.

The rearrangement uses TRBV2 and TRBJ2-7; 9 nucleotides match TRBD2. The length of the CDR3 is 14 residues. The J segment lost 1 base and the V segment lost 7 bases, leaving 5 bases of the junction unmatched. Germline V gives CDR1 SNHLY, CDR2 FYNNEI. For the CDR3, the DNA is TGTGCCAGCAAAGCGGGGGGCCTATCCTACGAGCAGTACTTC. Translating gives CASKAGGLSYEQYF.

As regards this clone: Germline and junction disagree at one end, which may indicate a read error. The chain has TRBV18 and TRBJ2-2; D uncertain. This CDR3 is built from 14 residues. Per germline, CDR1 KGHSH and CDR2 LQKENI. The DNA of the CDR3 is TGTGCCAGCGCACCACCCATGGAAGGCGGGGAGCTGTTTTTT. Amino acid sequence: CASAPPMEGGELFF.

Here the CDR3 DNA reads TGTGCCAGCATGAAGACAGGTACATCCTACGAGCAGTACTTC. It is translated as CASMKTGTSYEQYF. The chain recombines TRBV2 with TRBJ2-7; D might be TRBD1 (6 bases). The germline V gene has CDR1 SNHLY and CDR2 FYNNEI. With 7 bases removed from V and 1 base from J, the gap between germline ends came to 14 bases. The length of the CDR3 is 14 residues.

V gene TRBV5-6 combines with J gene TRBJ2-5; D possibly corresponds to TRBD2 (5 bases). The CDR3 is 13 residues long. The germline V gene encodes CDR1 SGHDT and CDR2 YYEEEE. V lost 0 bases, J lost 7 bases, and 10 bases lay in between. This CDR3 reads CASSLVPSGTQYF. The CDR3 region has the DNA TGTGCCAGCAGCTTGGTTCCGAGCGGGACCCAGTACTTC. The variable domain in full, completed from reference TRBV5-6 and TRBJ2-5, reads DAGVTQSPTHLIKTRGQQVTLRCSPKSGHDTVSWYQQALGQGPQFIFQYYEEEERQRGNFPDRFSGHQFPNYSSELNVNALLLGDSALYLCASSLVPSGTQYFGPGTRLLVL.